This passage covers 18 T cell receptor beta chains from one sample sequenced in a study of cytomegalovirus exposure and HLA in healthy donors. The PCR made use of 60 Vbeta and 13 Jbeta primers. The table came from immunoSEQ multiplex PCR; TCRdb's copy has only in-frame clones and leaves some out. The table lists 100,000 to 150,000 clones, roughly 69% of them singletons. Sequenced input: PBMCs. The receptors were sampled from a human donor in good health.

This clone was seen a handful of times. The junction and the germline gene differ at one end; a read error may be behind it. V usage is TRBV7-9 and J usage is TRBJ2-7; 11 nucleotides line up with TRBD2. CDR3 length: 16 amino acids. The germline gives CDR1 SEHNR, CDR2 FQNEAQ (reference sequence). The CDR3 DNA sequence: TGTTCCAGCAGCGACGGCGGGACTAGCGGCTTCTACGAGCAGTACTTC. Translating gives CSSSDGGTSGFYEQYF.

This clone has only one observation. This chain links TRBV6-1 with TRBJ1-5, with TRBD1 matching 7 bases. J gave up 7 bases and V 10 bases, and 10 bases lay outside the gene matches. This CDR3 is 13 amino acids long. Germline-derived CDR1 and CDR2 are MNHNS and SASEGT. CDR3 coding DNA: TGTGCCATCGAAGGGGGCGCCGGCCAGCCCCAGCATTTT. Its protein is CAIEGGAGQPQHF.

V is TRBV15 and J is TRBJ2-1, with TRBD2 matching over 15 bases. The CDR3 is 20 residues long. The ends lost 1 base at V and 0 bases at J; junction bases unmatched: 7. In germline, CDR1 is LNHNV, CDR2 YYDKDF (reference sequence). DNA for the CDR3: TGTGCCACCAGCAGAGGTTGGACTAGCGGGGGGGTAAGCTCCTACAATGAGCAGTTCTTC. Protein product: CATSRGWTSGGVSSYNEQFF.

The genes are TRBV27 and TRBJ2-7; 9 nucleotides line up with TRBD1. From germline, CDR1 is MNHEY and CDR2 SMNVEV (reference sequence). J was trimmed by 6 bases and V by 1 base; bases with no gene match: 7. The CDR3 is 15 residues long. The chain's CDR3 is CASSLLSTGGIEQYF. DNA of the CDR3: TGTGCCAGCAGTTTATTATCTACAGGGGGCATCGAGCAGTACTTC.

CDR3 in amino acids: CASRQGEANYGYTF. For the CDR3, the DNA is TGCGCCAGCAGACAGGGTGAGGCTAACTATGGCTACACCTTC. The rearrangement links TRBV4-1 to TRBJ1-2, with D possibly TRBD1 on 6 matching bases. The length of the CDR3 is 14 residues. Trimming removed 6 bases at V and 0 bases at J, with 11 bases between. Germline V gives CDR1 MGHRA, CDR2 YSYEKL.

The rearrangement links TRBV27 to TRBJ2-7, with 8 bases fitting TRBD1. Germline V gene lookup returns CDR1 MNHEY and CDR2 SMNVEV (reference sequence). Trimming removed 2 bases from V and 6 bases from J; junction bases left unmatched: 12. The CDR3 covers 16 residues. CDR3 loop: CASSLIAGQGVSEQYF. The CDR3 DNA sequence: TGTGCCAGCAGTTTAATAGCAGGACAGGGCGTTTCCGAGCAGTACTTC.

The chain joins TRBV19 to TRBJ1-5, with 7 bases matching TRBD1. The V segment lost 5 bases and the J segment 5 bases; nucleotides outside the gene matches: 3. Germline CDR1 and CDR2: LNHDA and SQIVND (reference sequence). This CDR3 has 13 amino acids. The CDR3 here is CASSVTGYQPQHF. CDR3 sequence (DNA): TGTGCCAGTAGTGTGACAGGGTATCAGCCCCAGCATTTT.

J is TRBJ2-2 and V is TRBV7-3, with TRBD2 matching over 12 bases. The germline V gene encodes CDR1 SGHTA and CDR2 FQGTGA. With V trimmed by 5 bases and J by 6 bases, 7 bases remained unmatched. The length of the CDR3 is 16 residues. The CDR3 region is CASSPRASGRAGELFF. The CDR3 DNA reads as TGTGCCAGCAGCCCCCGGGCTAGCGGGAGGGCCGGGGAGCTGTTTTTT.

The chain uses TRBV14 and TRBJ2-7; the match to TRBD1 covers 8 bases. The V gene's germline CDR1 is SGHDN and CDR2 FVKESK. Trimming cost V 4 bases and J 3 bases; bases outside gene matches: 8. There are 15 residues in the CDR3. The CDR3 protein is CASSPRDRSRYEQYF. As DNA, the CDR3 is TGTGCCAGCAGCCCAAGGGACAGGTCTCGCTACGAGCAGTACTTC.

The chain has TRBV18 and TRBJ2-7; 12 bases fit TRBD1. The V and J ends lost 2 bases and 5 bases, in that order; junction bases with no gene match: 4. Germline lookup yields CDR1 KGHSH and CDR2 LQKENI. The CDR3 is made up of 15 amino acids. CDR3 sequence: CASSPGTGGVHEQYF. CDR3 nucleotides: TGTGCCAGCTCACCAGGGACAGGGGGCGTTCACGAGCAGTACTTC.

This clone showed up just a few times. V usage is TRBV5-5 and J usage is TRBJ2-1; D uncertain. CDR3 size: 16 residues. The germline gives CDR1 SGHKS, CDR2 YYEKEE (reference sequence). Trimming pared 0 bases from V and 0 bases from J, leaving 10 bases between. CDR3 amino acids: CASSLAQVSSYNEQFF. For the CDR3, the DNA is TGTGCCAGCAGCTTGGCGCAGGTCAGCTCCTACAATGAGCAGTTCTTC.

This chain uses TRBV11-2 with TRBJ1-6, with unresolved D. The CDR3 has 15 amino acids. Germline lookup yields CDR1 SGHAT and CDR2 FQNNGV. Trimming took off 5 bases at V and 0 bases at J, with 8 bases between the two ends. The CDR3 nucleotides read TGTGCCAGCAGCGAACAGAGCTCCTATAATTCACCCCTCCACTTT. Translation: CASSEQSSYNSPLHF.

The chain joins TRBV2 to TRBJ2-7; 9 positions agree with TRBD1. The germline V gene has CDR1 SNHLY and CDR2 FYNNEI. J was trimmed by 2 bases and V by 8 bases; bases with no gene match: 7. The CDR3 length is 14 residues. CDR3 nucleotides: TGTGCCAGCGGAAGACAGGGGGAAACCTACGAGCAGTACTTC. Protein: CASGRQGETYEQYF.

This clone has only one observation. The chain links TRBV19 to TRBJ2-3; D ambiguous. The CDR3 sequence is 12 residues long. In germline, CDR1 is LNHDA, CDR2 SQIVND (reference sequence). The V and J ends lost 3 bases and 6 bases respectively, with 7 bases between them. CDR3 DNA sequence: TGTGCCAGTAGTATCGACTTGGATACGCAGTATTTT. Its translation: CASSIDLDTQYF.

The genes are TRBV4-2 and TRBJ1-1; 10 bases line up with TRBD1. The V gene's germline CDR1 is LGHNA and CDR2 YNFKEQ. The CDR3 spans 16 residues. V lost 3 bases, J lost 2 bases, and 6 bases stayed unmatched. The CDR3, as DNA: TGTGCCAGCAGCCAGGATTTGACAGGGGGCAACACTGAAGCTTTCTTT. Its translation is CASSQDLTGGNTEAFF.

This rearrangement joins TRBV11-2 to TRBJ2-3, with a tentative D call TRBD2 (5 bases). With 5 bases removed from V and 5 bases from J, the gap between germline ends came to 23 bases. Germline V gene lookup returns CDR1 SGHAT and CDR2 FQNNGV. The CDR3 length is 17 residues. Written as DNA, the CDR3 is TGTGCCAGCAGCCCGGGGTCCCCTTTGAGAGTCAGAGATACGCAGTATTTT. It is translated as CASSPGSPLRVRDTQYF.

The rearrangement joins TRBV7-2 to TRBJ2-3, with D tentatively TRBD1 (6 bases). From germline, CDR1 is SGHTA and CDR2 FQGNSA. The CDR3 consists of 14 residues. V gave up 2 bases and J gave up 6 bases, with 12 bases separating them. CDR3 in amino acids: CASSLKIRGDTQYF. As DNA, the CDR3 is TGTGCCAGCAGCTTAAAGATAAGGGGGGATACGCAGTATTTT.

As to this clone: At one of its ends the junction is not consistent with the germline gene, which may arise from a read error. The chain employs TRBV7-9 and TRBJ2-7; a weak D match, TRBD1 (6 bases). Germline CDR1 and CDR2: SEHNR and FQNEAQ (reference sequence). The CDR3 has 16 amino acids. The CDR3 bases are TGTTCCAGCAGCTCTCCCACAGGGAGTTTAGTTTACGAGCAGTACTTC. Residues: CSSSSPTGSLVYEQYF.